This T cell receptor beta chain appears in the sequencing data of a study of post-analysis software for immune sequencing data. Study summary: The patients showed relapsing-remitting, secondary progressive and progressive-relapsing multiple sclerosis courses. Study outcomes and limitations: Compared with controls, patients had more of about 5 TRBV segments, including TRBV5-6, TRBV5-1 and TRBV20-1.

Many counts were recorded for this clonotype. What it recognizes is unknown. V was pared by 0 bases and J by 4 bases, with 6 bases of the junction left unmatched. The CDR3 extends over 15 amino acids. Germline V gene data show CDR1 as MNHEY and CDR2 as SVGAGI. TCR beta libraries were prepared from cDNA with unique molecular identifiers. When about 0.9 to 10 million T cells were used, they gave 500,000 or so cDNA molecules. TCRdb fed the PCR reads into MiXCR, producing one record per CDR3 protein. The sample includes some 190,000 distinct CDR3 sequences, roughly 30% of them seen just once. This chain uses TRBV6-5 with TRBJ2-7; 7 nucleotides match TRBD2. This receptor was taken from a girl aged 2 to 17 with multiple sclerosis. The sample consisted of blood. Here the CDR3 reads CASSYSPAGPYEQYF. The CDR3 DNA is TGTGCCAGCAGTTACTCGCCAGCGGGGCCATACGAGCAGTACTTC.